This T cell receptor (beta chain) came from a study of blood T cell repertoires in COVID-19. Looking at the study overall: COVID-19 samples from acute and convalescent phases originated in the United States, Italy and Spain. From T cells, B-cell-depleted T cells, or PBMCs came the material, which was cDNA or gDNA.

Germline values: CDR1 SGHDT, CDR2 YYEEEE. The CDR3 loop spans 14 amino acids. The ends were cut back, 0 bases at V and 0 bases at J, with 6 bases in the middle. Authors' data handling: Counts of nucleated cells, estimated from reference gene primer amplification, were obtained. TCRdb's table, derived via immunoSEQ multiplex PCR, lists solely in-frame clones and lacks some. V and J calls and clone size are those listed in that table; D and trimming were worked out from the DNA. This sample carries 98,000 or so clones, around 86% of them seen once, and the ten largest clones take about 16%. In its sample, this clone was seen once.

This clonotype was obtained from a man aged 45 to 65 with acute or convalescent COVID-19. Sequenced: peripheral blood. V is TRBV5-6 and J is TRBJ1-2, with D unresolved. CDR3 region: CASSLVSANYGYTF. The CDR3 DNA is TGTGCCAGCAGCTTGGTGTCAGCTAACTATGGCTACACCTTC. Together with reference TRBV5-6 and TRBJ1-2, the CDR3 gives the full variable domain: DAGVTQSPTHLIKTRGQQVTLRCSPKSGHDTVSWYQQALGQGPQFIFQYYEEEERQRGNFPDRFSGHQFPNYSSELNVNALLLGDSALYLCASSLVSANYGYTFGSGTRLTVV.